These T cell receptor beta chains were read from a single sample in a study of PD-1 blockade in classical Hodgkin lymphoma. Using immunoSEQ multiplex PCR, the repertoire was profiled, and TCRdb retains in-frame clones only, with some absent. The repertoire holds tens of thousands of clones, with about three quarters as singletons. The sequencing used peripheral blood mononuclear cells (PBMCs), collected before the fourth cycle of nivolumab. The receptors were sampled from a human donor with classical Hodgkin lymphoma. The CDR3 runs from the conserved cysteine through the conserved F or W. D genes are given only for firm matches. Size tells how often a clone was seen (once, few, many) or the class of an expanded clone, and some rows leave it out.

- TRBJ2-7 TRBV11-3 - CASSLEFSRAYEQYF TGTGCCAGCAGCTTAGAATTTAGCAGGGCCTACGAGCAGTACTTC
TRBD1 TRBJ1-4 TRBV4-2 few CASSQREGQGGEKLFF TGTGCCAGCAGCCAAAGGGAGGGACAGGGTGGCGAAAAACTGTTTTTT
TRBD1 TRBJ1-1 TRBV7-9 - CASARGGTEAFF TGTGCCAGCGCCAGGGGGGGCACTGAAGCTTTCTTT
- TRBJ2-2 TRBV6-5 - CASSSAGDPGELFF TGTGCCAGCAGCTCAGCAGGGGATCCCGGGGAGCTGTTTTTT
- TRBJ2-1 TRBV5-1 - CASSGGGSYNEQFF TGCGCCAGCAGCGGGGGTGGGTCCTACAATGAGCAGTTCTTC
- TRBJ2-2 TRBV2 - CASSEGGVGNTGELFF TGTGCCAGCAGTGAAGGGGGAGTAGGAAACACCGGGGAGCTGTTTTTT
- TRBJ2-1 TRBV6-5 once CASRPGYNEQFF TGTGCCAGCAGACCCGGGTACAATGAGCAGTTCTTC
- TRBJ1-1 TRBV28 few CASRSLNTEAFF TGTGCCAGTCGATCCTTGAACACTGAAGCTTTCTTT
- TRBJ2-5 TRBV2 - CASSSLDSQETQYF TGTGCCAGCTCTTCCTTGGACAGCCAAGAGACCCAGTACTTC
- TRBJ2-2 TRBV11-3 - CASSLLGADTGELFF TGTGCCAGCAGCTTATTAGGGGCAGACACCGGGGAGCTGTTTTTT
TRBD2 TRBJ2-3 TRBV7-2 - CASSLAQPGGTQYF TGTGCCAGCAGCTTAGCCCAGCCGGGGGGTACGCAGTATTTT
TRBD1 TRBJ2-3 TRBV7-2 - CASSLAVTGGRDTQYF TGTGCCAGCAGCTTAGCGGTTACAGGGGGGCGGGATACGCAGTATTTT
- TRBJ2-3 TRBV4-2 - CASSQAGAADTQYF TGTGCCAGCAGCCAAGCGGGGGCCGCAGATACGCAGTATTTT
TRBD1 TRBJ1-4 TRBV2 - CASRRTGVREKLFF TGTGCCAGCAGACGGACAGGGGTGAGAGAAAAACTGTTTTTT
- TRBJ2-1 TRBV28 - CASSLTPKAYNEQFF TGTGCCAGCAGTTTAACCCCAAAGGCCTACAATGAGCAGTTCTTC
- TRBJ1-1 TRBV7-9 - CASSSNRQLEAFF TGTGCCAGCAGCTCCAATAGACAACTTGAAGCTTTCTTT
- TRBJ1-5 TRBV7-6 - CASSSPHQPQHF TGTGCCAGCAGCTCGCCTCATCAGCCCCAGCATTTT
- TRBJ2-2 TRBV5-1 - CASRYPLVLNTGELFF TGCGCCAGCCGCTACCCACTAGTACTGAACACCGGGGAGCTGTTTTTT
- TRBJ1-4 TRBV4-2 - CASSQGAGSNEKLFF TGTGCCAGCAGCCAAGGTGCAGGAAGTAATGAAAAACTGTTTTTT
- TRBJ2-3 TRBV27 few CASSFFGTDTQYF TGTGCCAGCAGTTTCTTCGGCACAGATACGCAGTATTTT
TRBD1 TRBJ2-2 TRBV5-1 - CASGPGTGDTGELFF TGCGCCAGCGGCCCCGGGACAGGGGACACCGGGGAGCTGTTTTTT
- TRBJ2-7 TRBV5-5 - CASSLDVYEQYF TGTGCCAGCAGCTTGGACGTCTACGAGCAGTACTTC
TRBD2 TRBJ2-5 TRBV5-6 once CASSLRGVAGGPETQYF TGTGCCAGCAGCTTGCGGGGAGTAGCGGGGGGACCAGAGACCCAGTACTTC
- TRBJ2-2 TRBV4-3 - CASSQRKGDTGELFF TGCGCCAGCAGCCAAAGAAAGGGAGACACCGGGGAGCTGTTTTTT
TRBD1 TRBJ1-2 TRBV25-1 once CASSTTGDLYGYTF TGTGCCAGCAGTACAACAGGGGACCTATATGGCTACACCTTC
- TRBJ1-2 TRBV7-8 few CASSLVAGDSGYTF TGTGCCAGCAGCTTAGTAGCAGGGGATTCTGGCTACACCTTC
- TRBJ2-6 TRBV19 once CAGSSAGSSGANVLTF TGTGCCGGATCCAGCGCGGGAAGCTCTGGGGCCAACGTCCTGACTTTC
TRBD2 TRBJ2-1 TRBV9 - CASSVGLAGVYNEQFF TGTGCCAGCAGCGTGGGACTAGCGGGGGTATACAATGAGCAGTTCTTC
- TRBJ1-1 TRBV15 - CATSRDGRGNTEAFF TGTGCCACCAGCAGAGACGGCAGAGGGAACACTGAAGCTTTCTTT
TRBD2 TRBJ2-3 TRBV6-6 - CASSREGGADTQYF TGTGCCAGCAGTCGGGAGGGTGGGGCAGATACGCAGTATTTT
TRBD1 TRBJ1-1 TRBV27 - CASSPRWTGNTEAFF TGTGCCAGCAGTCCGAGGTGGACAGGGAACACTGAAGCTTTCTTT
TRBD1 TRBJ1-1 TRBV6-6 - CASSYEGAPTEAFF TGTGCCAGCAGTTACGAGGGGGCGCCCACTGAAGCTTTCTTT